This T cell receptor beta chain was sequenced for a study of graft-versus-host responses after intestinal transplantation. Study results and caveats: Peak circulating GvH clone levels were associated with early post-transplant HvG declines.

This CDR3 has 13 residues. Germline V gene data show CDR1 as ENHRY and CDR2 as SYGVKD. Trimming took 7 bases from V and 3 from J, leaving 13 bases between them. Clones were sequenced by immunoSEQ multiplex PCR, and TCRdb holds only the in-frame ones, with some missing. The sample shows some 97,000 clones, roughly 87% of them seen only once. Concerning this clone itself: Its specificity is not known.

Sequenced material: unstimulated CD4+ T cells sorted from spleen or lymph node cells, taken before transplant. The origin of this receptor is a human donor who was the organ donor for an intestinal transplant. This chain joins TRBV10-3 and TRBJ2-7, with a possible D match to TRBD1 (6 bases). For the CDR3, the DNA is TGTGCCATCATGGGCGCAGGGGACTACGAGCAGTACTTC. It yields the protein CAIMGAGDYEQYF.